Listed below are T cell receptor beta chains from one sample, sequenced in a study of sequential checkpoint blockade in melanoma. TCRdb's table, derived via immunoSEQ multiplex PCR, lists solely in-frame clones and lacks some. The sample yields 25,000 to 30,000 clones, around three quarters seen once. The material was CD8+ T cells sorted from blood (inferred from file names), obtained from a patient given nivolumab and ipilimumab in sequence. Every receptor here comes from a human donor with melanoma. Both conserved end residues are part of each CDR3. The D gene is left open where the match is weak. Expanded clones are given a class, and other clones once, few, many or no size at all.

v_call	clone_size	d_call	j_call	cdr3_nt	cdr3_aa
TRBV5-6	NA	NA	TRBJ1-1	TGTGCCAGCAGCTCAGGGGATAGGGGGAACACTGAAGCTTTCTTT	CASSSGDRGNTEAFF
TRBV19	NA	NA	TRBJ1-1	TGTGCCAGTTCTCGAGGGCTGAACACTGAAGCTTTCTTT	CASSRGLNTEAFF
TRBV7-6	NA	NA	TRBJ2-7	TGTGCCAGCAGCCCGCACCGGGACAATCGTTACGAGCAGTACTTC	CASSPHRDNRYEQYF
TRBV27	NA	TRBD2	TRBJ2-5	TGTGCCAGCAGTTTATACCTAGGGACTAGCGGAGAGACCCAGTACTTC	CASSLYLGTSGETQYF
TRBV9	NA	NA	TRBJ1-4	TGTGCCAGCAGCGTAGGGGGGGCAACTAATGAAAAACTGTTTTTT	CASSVGGATNEKLFF
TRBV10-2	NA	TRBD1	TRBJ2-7	TGCGCCAGCAGTGACCAGGGGGCGATCTACGAGCAGTACTTC	CASSDQGAIYEQYF
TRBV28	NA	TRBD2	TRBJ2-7	TGTGCCAGCACCACCGGGGAGGGCGAGCAGTACTTC	CASTTGEGEQYF
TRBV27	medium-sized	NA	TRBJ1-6	TGTGCCAGCAGTTTATCCCCCTCTTTTAGTTCACCCCTCCACTTT	CASSLSPSFSSPLHF
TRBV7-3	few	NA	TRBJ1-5	TGTGCCAGCAGCGACGACGAGGATCAGCCCCAGCATTTT	CASSDDEDQPQHF
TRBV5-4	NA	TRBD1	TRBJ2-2	TGTGCCAGCAGCTTAGCGCCAGGGGGCGACACCGGGGAGCTGTTTTTT	CASSLAPGGDTGELFF
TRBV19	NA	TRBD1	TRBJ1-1	TGTGCCAGTACTACAGGGGATGGAAGGACTGAAGCTTTCTTT	CASTTGDGRTEAFF
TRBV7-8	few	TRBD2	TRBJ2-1	TGTGCCAGCAGCTTAGATGTTAGACTAGCGGGGGAACAGTTCTTC	CASSLDVRLAGEQFF
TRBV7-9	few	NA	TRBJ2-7	TGTGCCAGCAGCCCAGGGGCGGCGTCCTACGAGCAGTACTTC	CASSPGAASYEQYF
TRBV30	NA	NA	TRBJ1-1	TGTGCCTGGAGGGTAGGGGGAATGAACACTGAAGCTTTCTTT	CAWRVGGMNTEAFF
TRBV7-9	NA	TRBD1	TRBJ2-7	TGTGCCAGCCGAGGGCAGGGGGCTTCCAGCTCCTACGAGCAGTACTTC	CASRGQGASSSYEQYF
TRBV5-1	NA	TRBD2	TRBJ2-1	TGCGCCAGCAGCTTGGTGGGGACTAGCGGGCAACGAGGGACCTACAATGAGCAGTTCTTC	CASSLVGTSGQRGTYNEQFF